Listed below are T cell receptor beta chains from one sample, sequenced in a study of response to subunit inactivated influenza vaccine. In TCRdb, the RT-PCR reads were re-called with MiXCR into one record per CDR3 protein. Of 500,000 to 550,000 distinct CDR3 sequences listed, around 8% were seen once; the top ten hold 10% to 15%. Source: PBMCs from blood, taken less than 25 months after vaccination. These receptors came from a man between 50 and 69 years old who received an inactivated influenza vaccine. Each CDR3 is given with its conserved first and last residue. Each record gives: V gene, J gene, clone size, D gene, CDR3 DNA, CDR3 protein. The D gene is left open where the match is weak. A row's size may be missing; if present it is once, few, many or a size class.

TRBV20-1,TRBJ2-1,.,TRBD2,TGCAGTGCTAGAGCCAAGCGGGAGGTAAAGAATGAGCAGTTCTTC,CSARAKREVKNEQFF
TRBV2,TRBJ2-1,many,.,TGTGCCAGCAGTGAAGAGAACCTCAATGAGCAGTTCTTC,CASSEENLNEQFF
TRBV2,TRBJ2-5,many,TRBD2,TGTGCCAGCATCAGCGGGAGGGAAGAGACCCAGTACTTC,CASISGREETQYF
TRBV10-3,TRBJ2-3,.,TRBD2,TGTGCCATCAGCCAGGGACTAGCGGACACAGATACGCAGTATTTT,CAISQGLADTDTQYF
TRBV6-1,TRBJ2-1,many,TRBD2,TGTGCCGCCAAGGGGACTAGCGGGAGCTCCTACAATGAGCAGTTCTTC,CAAKGTSGSSYNEQFF
TRBV20-1,TRBJ2-7,.,TRBD2,TGCACTGCTAGACTAGCGGGGGAGTGGATCGGGCAGTACTTC,CTARLAGEWIGQYF
TRBV4-1,TRBJ1-1,many,.,TGCGCCAGCAGCCAATTCGGGGACACTGAAGCTTTCTTT,CASSQFGDTEAFF
TRBV6-5,TRBJ2-3,.,TRBD2,TGTGCCAGCAGTTCACTAGCGGGAGTAATCACAGATACGCAGTATTTT,CASSSLAGVITDTQYF
TRBV20-1,TRBJ2-3,few,.,TGCAGTGCGGTTACCACAGATACGCAGTATTTT,CSAVTTDTQYF
TRBV6-1,TRBJ2-1,few,.,TGTGCCAGCAAAATAGCGGACTCCTACAATGAGCAGTTCTTC,CASKIADSYNEQFF
TRBV5-1,TRBJ2-1,many,.,TGCGCCAGCAGCTTGGATGGGGGCCCCTACAATGAGCAGTTCTTC,CASSLDGGPYNEQFF
TRBV6-1,TRBJ2-1,.,TRBD1,TGTGCCAGCAGCGACGGGACAGGGTTCTACAATGAGCAGTTCTTC,CASSDGTGFYNEQFF
TRBV5-1,TRBJ2-5,few,TRBD1,TGCGCCAGCAGCAGGGGGCGTCTGATCGGAGAGACCCAGTACTTC,CASSRGRLIGETQYF
TRBV6-1,TRBJ1-5,.,.,TGTGCCAGCAGTGGCCCAGGGACCAATCAGCCCCAGCATTTT,CASSGPGTNQPQHF
TRBV10-3,TRBJ2-2,.,.,TGTGCCATCAGTGAGGAAGGCAGGGGAAACACCGAGGAGCTGTTTTTT,CAISEEGRGNTEELFF
TRBV7-2,TRBJ2-2,.,.,TGTGCCAGCAGCTTGTCTTCGAGGAACACCGGGGAGCTGTTTTTT,CASSLSSRNTGELFF